This is a list of T cell receptor beta chains from one sample in a study of resident and recirculating memory T cells in vitiligo. The data were produced by immunoSEQ multiplex PCR, yet TCRdb's version contains in-frame clones alone and is incomplete. The sample lists tens of thousands of clones; about 89% were seen once. Sequenced sample: blood. The receptors derive from a male donor with vitiligo. The CDR3 runs from the conserved cysteine through the conserved F or W. Fields, in order: D gene, V gene, J gene, clone size, CDR3 DNA, CDR3 protein. A D gene is named only where the DNA matches it firmly. Clone size is not always given. Where it is, it says once, few, many or a class for expanded clones.

D gene: -
V gene: TRBV4-3
J gene: TRBJ1-4
clone size: -
CDR3 DNA: TGCGCCAGCAGCCAAGGAAGCAGGCGGGGGCGTACAACTAATGAAAAACTGTTTTTT
CDR3 protein: CASSQGSRRGRTTNEKLFF

D gene: -
V gene: TRBV27
J gene: TRBJ2-7
clone size: -
CDR3 DNA: TGTGCCAGCAGTCCCCGGGGAGGGGGGAGCTACGAGCAGTACTTC
CDR3 protein: CASSPRGGGSYEQYF

D gene: -
V gene: TRBV5-4
J gene: TRBJ2-3
clone size: -
CDR3 DNA: TGTGCCAGCAGCGAGGAAGGGGGCGGGGGGCTCGATACGCAGTATTTT
CDR3 protein: CASSEEGGGGLDTQYF

D gene: TRBD1
V gene: TRBV7-2
J gene: TRBJ2-1
clone size: -
CDR3 DNA: TGTGCCAGCAGCTTAGCGCGGACAGGGCCCCTTGCCAATGAGCAGTTCTTC
CDR3 protein: CASSLARTGPLANEQFF

D gene: -
V gene: TRBV6-6
J gene: TRBJ1-5
clone size: once
CDR3 DNA: TGTGCCAGCAGCCCACGGAGCTCAGTCCAGCCCCAGCATTTT
CDR3 protein: CASSPRSSVQPQHF

D gene: -
V gene: TRBV7-9
J gene: TRBJ1-2
clone size: few
CDR3 DNA: TGTGCCAGCAGCTCCCGGGACACCGCTTATGGCTACACCTTC
CDR3 protein: CASSSRDTAYGYTF

D gene: -
V gene: TRBV18
J gene: TRBJ1-2
clone size: -
CDR3 DNA: TGTGCCAGCTCACCTCAGGCTCATGAGGGCTACACCTTC
CDR3 protein: CASSPQAHEGYTF

D gene: -
V gene: TRBV7-9
J gene: TRBJ1-5
clone size: once
CDR3 DNA: TGTGCCAGCAGCTCCGACAGGAACAATCAGCCCCAGCATTTT
CDR3 protein: CASSSDRNNQPQHF

D gene: -
V gene: TRBV7-9
J gene: TRBJ2-7
clone size: once
CDR3 DNA: TGTGCCAGCAGCGGGGGAGGCAGGGCCGTTGACGAGCAGTACTTC
CDR3 protein: CASSGGGRAVDEQYF

D gene: -
V gene: TRBV28
J gene: TRBJ2-7
clone size: few
CDR3 DNA: -
CDR3 protein: CASSLVMGLAGVTYEQYF

D gene: TRBD1
V gene: TRBV9
J gene: TRBJ1-2
clone size: -
CDR3 DNA: TGTGCCAGCAGCGCGTCGGACAGGGAGGTTCTGGTTGGCTACACCTTC
CDR3 protein: CASSASDREVLVGYTF

D gene: -
V gene: TRBV25-1
J gene: TRBJ2-1
clone size: -
CDR3 DNA: TGTGCCAGCTCCGGGAGCAATCCTGAGCAGTTCTTC
CDR3 protein: CASSGSNPEQFF

D gene: -
V gene: TRBV12-5
J gene: TRBJ1-6
clone size: -
CDR3 DNA: TGTGCTAGTGGCCCCCGGGACATCTCGAATTCACCCCTCCACTTT
CDR3 protein: CASGPRDISNSPLHF

D gene: -
V gene: TRBV18
J gene: TRBJ2-4
clone size: -
CDR3 DNA: TGTGCCAGCTCTCCCACATCCAACGGGGCCAAAAACATTCAGTACTTC
CDR3 protein: CASSPTSNGAKNIQYF

D gene: -
V gene: TRBV30
J gene: TRBJ2-7
clone size: -
CDR3 DNA: TGTGCCTGGAGTGTATCTAGCGAGCAGTACTTC
CDR3 protein: CAWSVSSEQYF

D gene: -
V gene: TRBV7-8
J gene: TRBJ2-7
clone size: -
CDR3 DNA: TGTGCCAGCAGCTTAGCGGGCAGATACGAGCAGTACTTC
CDR3 protein: CASSLAGRYEQYF

D gene: TRBD2
V gene: TRBV7-7
J gene: TRBJ2-3
clone size: -
CDR3 DNA: TGTGCTAGCAGCCGGGGGGGGAGCACAGATACGCAGTATTTT
CDR3 protein: CASSRGGSTDTQYF